One and the same sample provided the 5 T cell receptor beta chains below, sequenced in a study of cytotoxic CD8 clonotypes in ibrutinib-treated CLL (dated by TCRdb to the early 2020s). The protocol used for the library was the immunoSEQ multiplex PCR assay. TCRdb obtained this table from immuneACCESS and retained in-frame rearrangements with V and J assigned. These tables miss some clones; where compared with another copy, unresolved V genes account for less than half of the shortfall, and the remainder is unexplained. Counted in this sample were some 50,000 clones; around 70% of them appeared once. The ten largest account for about 13% of the sample. The sample's time point, from its label and the paper: approximately eleven months on ibrutinib. Sequences were derived from PBMCs, sampled after 12 months of ibrutinib treatment. The receptors here all came from a human donor with chronic lymphocytic leukemia.

V is TRBV19 and J is TRBJ2-7; TRBD1 matches 9 bases. Germline CDR1 and CDR2: LNHDA and SQIVND (reference sequence). The CDR3 sequence is 14 residues long. V lost 7 bases, J lost 4 bases, and 8 bases stayed unmatched. CDR3 amino acids: CASKPTQGAYEQYF. CDR3 DNA sequence: TGTGCCAGTAAACCCACACAGGGGGCATACGAGCAGTACTTC.

V usage is TRBV30 and J usage is TRBJ2-3; D is unclear. Trimming shortened V by 0 bases and J by 3 bases, and 4 bases separated the two germline ends. Germline V lookup: CDR1 GTSNPN, CDR2 SVGIG (reference sequence). CDR3 length equals 12 residues. The CDR3 DNA is TGTGCCTGGAGTGTGGGGACAGATACGCAGTATTTT. Translating gives CAWSVGTDTQYF.

This clone was recorded once. The chain joins TRBV7-9 to TRBJ2-5; D unclear. CDR3 length equals 15 residues. The V end was cut by 4 bases, the J end by 5 bases, with 17 bases between. The germline V gene encodes CDR1 SEHNR and CDR2 FQNEAQ (reference sequence). As DNA, the CDR3 is TGTGCCAGCAGCTCTAGTGGGCTAGTCTGGGAGACCCAGTACTTC. Translating gives CASSSSGLVWETQYF.

CDR3 protein: CASSPIYPGQGSGELFF. The CDR3 DNA reads TGTGCCAGCTCACCAATTTACCCGGGACAGGGCTCCGGGGAGCTGTTTTTT. This chain uses TRBV18 with TRBJ2-2, with 9 bases fitting TRBD1. The CDR3 is 17 residues long. The germline V gene has CDR1 KGHSH and CDR2 LQKENI. V was pared by 2 bases and J by 6 bases, with 10 bases of the junction left unmatched.

In this sample, this clone turned up a few times. The chain is built from TRBV4-2 and TRBJ2-2; D is perhaps TRBD1 (5 bases). This CDR3 contains 11 residues. The germline V gene has CDR1 LGHNA and CDR2 YNFKEQ. V was trimmed by 8 bases and J by 6 bases, leaving 7 bases between them. CDR3 sequence (DNA): TGTGCCAGCGGGGCAGCCGGGGAGCTGTTTTTT. Its protein is CASGAAGELFF.